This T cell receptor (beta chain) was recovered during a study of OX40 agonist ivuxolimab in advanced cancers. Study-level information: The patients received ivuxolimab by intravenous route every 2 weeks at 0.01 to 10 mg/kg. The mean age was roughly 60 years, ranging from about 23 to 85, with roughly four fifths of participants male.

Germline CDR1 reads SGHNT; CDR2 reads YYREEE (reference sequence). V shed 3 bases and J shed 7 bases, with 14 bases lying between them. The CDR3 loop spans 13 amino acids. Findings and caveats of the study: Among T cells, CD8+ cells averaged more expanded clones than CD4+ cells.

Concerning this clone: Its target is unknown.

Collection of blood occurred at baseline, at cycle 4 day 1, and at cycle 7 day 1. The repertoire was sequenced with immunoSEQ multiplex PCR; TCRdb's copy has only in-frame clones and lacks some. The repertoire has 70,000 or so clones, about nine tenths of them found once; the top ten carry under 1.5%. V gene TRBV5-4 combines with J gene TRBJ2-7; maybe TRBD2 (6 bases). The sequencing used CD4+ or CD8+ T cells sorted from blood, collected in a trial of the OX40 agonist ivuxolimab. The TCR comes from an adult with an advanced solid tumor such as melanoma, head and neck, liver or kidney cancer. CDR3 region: CASSSRVAGEQYF. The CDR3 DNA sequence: TGTGCCAGCAGCTCCCGGGTCGCGGGGGAGCAGTACTTC.